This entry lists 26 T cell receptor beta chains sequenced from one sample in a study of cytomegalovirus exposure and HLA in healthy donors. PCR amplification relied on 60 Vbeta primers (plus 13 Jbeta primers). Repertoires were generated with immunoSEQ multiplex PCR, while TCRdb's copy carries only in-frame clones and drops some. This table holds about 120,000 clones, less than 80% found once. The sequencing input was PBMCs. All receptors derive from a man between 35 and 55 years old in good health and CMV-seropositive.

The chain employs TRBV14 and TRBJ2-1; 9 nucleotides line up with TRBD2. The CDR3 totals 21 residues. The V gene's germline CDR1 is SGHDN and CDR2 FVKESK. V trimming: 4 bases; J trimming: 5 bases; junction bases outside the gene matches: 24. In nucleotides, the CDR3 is TGTGCCAGCAGCCGAAGTTCCCCGGGGGCGGTGTTTAGCGGGAGCCACAATGAGCAGTTCTTC. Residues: CASSRSSPGAVFSGSHNEQFF.

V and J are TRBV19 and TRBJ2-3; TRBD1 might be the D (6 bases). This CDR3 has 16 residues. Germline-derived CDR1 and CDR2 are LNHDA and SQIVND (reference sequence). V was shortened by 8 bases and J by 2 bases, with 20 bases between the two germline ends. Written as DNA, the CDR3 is TGTGCCAGTTCATCTGGGGGCCAACGATACACAGATACGCAGTATTTT. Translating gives CASSSGGQRYTDTQYF.

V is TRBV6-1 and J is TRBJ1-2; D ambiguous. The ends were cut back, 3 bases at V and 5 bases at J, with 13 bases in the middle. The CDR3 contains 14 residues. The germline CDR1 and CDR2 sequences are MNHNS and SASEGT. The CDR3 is CASSDPSPRYGYTF. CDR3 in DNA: TGTGCCAGCAGTGACCCTAGCCCTAGGTATGGCTACACCTTC.

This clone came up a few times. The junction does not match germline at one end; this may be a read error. The CDR3 sequence: CASRRRHTNTEAFF. CDR3 coding DNA: TGTGCAAGCAGAAGGCGGCATACGAACACTGAAGCTTTCTTT. The chain links TRBV25-1 to TRBJ1-1; D call uncertain. In germline, CDR1 is MGHDK, CDR2 SYGVNS. CDR3 length equals 14 residues.

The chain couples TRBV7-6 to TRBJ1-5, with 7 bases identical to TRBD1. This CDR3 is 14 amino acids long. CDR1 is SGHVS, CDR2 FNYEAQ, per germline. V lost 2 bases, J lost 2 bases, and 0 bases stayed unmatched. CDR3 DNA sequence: TGTGCCAGCAGCTTAACAGGGGGCAATCAGCCCCAGCATTTT. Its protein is CASSLTGGNQPQHF.

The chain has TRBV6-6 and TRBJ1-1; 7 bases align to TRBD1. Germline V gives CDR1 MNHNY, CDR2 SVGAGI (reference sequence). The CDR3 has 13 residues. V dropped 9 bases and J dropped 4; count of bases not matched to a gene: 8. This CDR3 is CASNRGQGTEAFF. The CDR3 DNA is TGTGCCAGTAATAGGGGGCAGGGCACTGAAGCTTTCTTT.

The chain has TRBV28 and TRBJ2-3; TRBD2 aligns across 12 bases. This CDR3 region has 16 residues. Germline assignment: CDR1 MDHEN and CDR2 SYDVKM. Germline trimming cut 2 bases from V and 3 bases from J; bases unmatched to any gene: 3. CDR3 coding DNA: TGTGCCAGCAGTTTACGACTAGCGGGAGTTACAGATACGCAGTATTTT. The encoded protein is CASSLRLAGVTDTQYF.

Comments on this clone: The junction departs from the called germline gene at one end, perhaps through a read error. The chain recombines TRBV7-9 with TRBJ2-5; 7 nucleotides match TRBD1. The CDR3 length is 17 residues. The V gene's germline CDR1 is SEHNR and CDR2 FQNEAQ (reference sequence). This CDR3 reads CSSSSSRGGFQRETQYF. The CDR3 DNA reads TGTTCCAGCAGCAGTTCGCGAGGGGGCTTTCAACGTGAGACCCAGTACTTC.

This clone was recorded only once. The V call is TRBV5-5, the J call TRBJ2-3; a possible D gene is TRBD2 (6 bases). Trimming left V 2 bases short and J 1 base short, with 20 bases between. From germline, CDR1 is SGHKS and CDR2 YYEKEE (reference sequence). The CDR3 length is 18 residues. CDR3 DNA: TGTGCCAGCAGCTTCTCACATGCGGGGAGCACACGCACAGATACGCAGTATTTT. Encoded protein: CASSFSHAGSTRTDTQYF.

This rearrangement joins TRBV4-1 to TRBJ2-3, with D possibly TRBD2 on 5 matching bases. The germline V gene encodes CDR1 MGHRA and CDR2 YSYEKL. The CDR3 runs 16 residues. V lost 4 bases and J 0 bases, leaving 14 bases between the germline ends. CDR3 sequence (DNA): TGCGCCAGCAGCCTTGGAGCGGCCGCTAGCACAGATACGCAGTATTTT. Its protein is CASSLGAAASTDTQYF.

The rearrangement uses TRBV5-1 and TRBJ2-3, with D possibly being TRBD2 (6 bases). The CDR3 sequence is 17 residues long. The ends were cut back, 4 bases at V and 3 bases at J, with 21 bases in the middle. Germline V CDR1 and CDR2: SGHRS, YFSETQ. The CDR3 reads CASSPSPAGLKTDTQYF. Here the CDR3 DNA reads TGCGCCAGCAGCCCCTCCCCAGCGGGCCTGAAAACAGATACGCAGTATTTT.

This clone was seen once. The CDR3 spells CASAVLAGGPEQYF. The DNA for the CDR3 is TGTGCCAGCGCCGTCCTAGCGGGAGGCCCCGAGCAGTACTTC. The chain couples TRBV6-5 to TRBJ2-7; 11 bases are shared with TRBD2. Germline CDR1 reads MNHEY; CDR2 reads SVGAGI. The CDR3 spans 14 residues. With V trimmed by 8 bases and J by 6 bases, 9 bases remained unmatched.

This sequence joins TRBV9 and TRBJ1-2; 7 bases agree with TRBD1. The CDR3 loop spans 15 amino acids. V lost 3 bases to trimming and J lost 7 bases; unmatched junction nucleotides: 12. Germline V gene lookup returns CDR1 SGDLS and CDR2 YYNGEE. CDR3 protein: CASSALTGDVGGYTF. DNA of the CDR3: TGTGCCAGCAGCGCCCTTACAGGGGATGTGGGTGGCTACACCTTC.

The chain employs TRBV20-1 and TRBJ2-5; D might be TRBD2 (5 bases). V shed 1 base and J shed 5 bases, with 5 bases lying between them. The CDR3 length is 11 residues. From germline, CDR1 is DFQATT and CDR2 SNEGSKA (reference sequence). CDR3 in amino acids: CSARAGETQYF. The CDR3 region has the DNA TGCAGTGCTAGAGCGGGGGAGACCCAGTACTTC.

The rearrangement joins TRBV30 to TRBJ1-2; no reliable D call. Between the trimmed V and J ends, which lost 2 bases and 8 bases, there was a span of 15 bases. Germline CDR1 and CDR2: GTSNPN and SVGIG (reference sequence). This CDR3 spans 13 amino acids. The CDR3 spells CAWSSGGYDGYTF. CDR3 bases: TGTGCCTGGAGTTCGGGCGGGTACGACGGCTACACCTTC. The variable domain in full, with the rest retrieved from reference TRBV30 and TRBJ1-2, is SQTIHQWPATLVQPVGSPLSLECTVEGTSNPNLYWYRQAAGRGLQLLFYSVGIGQISSEVPQNLSASRPQDRQFILSSKKLLLSDSGFYLCAWSSGGYDGYTFGSGTRLTVV.

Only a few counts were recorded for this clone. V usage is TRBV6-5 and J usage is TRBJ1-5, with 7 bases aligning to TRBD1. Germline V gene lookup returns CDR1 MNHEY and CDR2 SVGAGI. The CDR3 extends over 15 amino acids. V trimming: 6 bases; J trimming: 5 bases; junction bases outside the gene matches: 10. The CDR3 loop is CASRTNRGSDQPQHF. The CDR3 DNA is TGTGCCAGCAGGACGAACAGGGGAAGCGATCAGCCCCAGCATTTT.

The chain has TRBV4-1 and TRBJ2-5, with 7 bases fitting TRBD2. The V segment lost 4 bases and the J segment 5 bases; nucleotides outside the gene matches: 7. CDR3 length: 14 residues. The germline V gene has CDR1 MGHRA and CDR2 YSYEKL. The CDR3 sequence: CASSRLAVVETQYF. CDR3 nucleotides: TGCGCCAGCAGCCGTCTAGCGGTGGTGGAGACCCAGTACTTC.

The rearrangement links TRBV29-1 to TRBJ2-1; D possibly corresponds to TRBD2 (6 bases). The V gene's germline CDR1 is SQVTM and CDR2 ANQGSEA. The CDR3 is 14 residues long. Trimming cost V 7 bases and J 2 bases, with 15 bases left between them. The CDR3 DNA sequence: TGCAGCGCCGCGGAGGGGCTTCCCTACAATGAGCAGTTCTTC. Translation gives CSAAEGLPYNEQFF.

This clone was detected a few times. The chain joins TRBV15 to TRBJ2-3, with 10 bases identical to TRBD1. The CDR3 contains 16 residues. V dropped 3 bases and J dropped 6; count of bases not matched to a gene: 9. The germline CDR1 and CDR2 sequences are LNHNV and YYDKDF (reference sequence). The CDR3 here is CATSRRQGAGSDTQYF. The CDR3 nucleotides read TGTGCCACCAGCAGGAGACAGGGGGCGGGTTCGGATACGCAGTATTTT.

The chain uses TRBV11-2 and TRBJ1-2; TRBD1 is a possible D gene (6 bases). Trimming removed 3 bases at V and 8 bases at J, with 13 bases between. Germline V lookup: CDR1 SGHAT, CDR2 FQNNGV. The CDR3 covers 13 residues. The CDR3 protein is CASSFPARGGYTF. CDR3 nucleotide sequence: TGTGCCAGCAGCTTCCCCGCGAGGGGGGGCTACACCTTC.

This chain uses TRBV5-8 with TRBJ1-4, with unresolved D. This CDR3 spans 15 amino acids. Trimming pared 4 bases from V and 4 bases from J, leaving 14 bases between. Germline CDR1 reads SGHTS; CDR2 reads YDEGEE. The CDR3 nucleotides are TGTGCCAGCAGCAGAAACGGGGAGGGTAATGAAAAACTGTTTTTT. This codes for CASSRNGEGNEKLFF.

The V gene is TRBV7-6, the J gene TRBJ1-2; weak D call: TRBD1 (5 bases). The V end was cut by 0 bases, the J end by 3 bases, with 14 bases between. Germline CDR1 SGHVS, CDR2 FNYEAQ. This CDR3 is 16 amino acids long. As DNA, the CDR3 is TGTGCCAGCAGCTTAGCGTCGCAGGGACTTTACTATGGCTACACCTTC. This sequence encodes CASSLASQGLYYGYTF.

This CDR3 reads CASSPQGRVEETQYF. DNA for the CDR3: TGTGCCAGCTCACCTCAGGGCAGGGTGGAAGAGACCCAGTACTTC. The chain employs TRBV18 and TRBJ2-5, with a tentative D call TRBD1 (5 bases). Germline values: CDR1 KGHSH, CDR2 LQKENI. The CDR3 contains 15 residues. Trimming took 3 bases from V and 3 from J, leaving 14 bases between them.

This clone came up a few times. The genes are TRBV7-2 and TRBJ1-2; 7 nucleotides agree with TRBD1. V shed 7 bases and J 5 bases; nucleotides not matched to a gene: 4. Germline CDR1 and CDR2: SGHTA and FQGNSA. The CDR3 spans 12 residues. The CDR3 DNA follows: TGTGCCAGCACCTTGACAGGGTATGGCTACACCTTC. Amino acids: CASTLTGYGYTF.

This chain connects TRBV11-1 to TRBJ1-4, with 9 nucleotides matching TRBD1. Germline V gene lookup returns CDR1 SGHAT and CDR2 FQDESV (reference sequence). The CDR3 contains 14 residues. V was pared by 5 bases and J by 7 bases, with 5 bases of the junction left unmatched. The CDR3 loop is CASSLQGASEKLFF. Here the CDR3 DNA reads TGTGCCAGCAGCCTACAGGGGGCTAGTGAAAAACTGTTTTTT.

CDR3 sequence reads: CASSSQTSGGGEQYF. The CDR3 region has the DNA TGTGCCAGCAGCTCCCAGACTAGCGGGGGTGGCGAGCAGTACTTC. The chain has TRBV6-5 and TRBJ2-7; 12 bases map to TRBD2. The CDR3 is 15 amino acids. The germline CDR1 and CDR2 sequences are MNHEY and SVGAGI. Unmatched junction bases numbered 9, after V lost 6 bases and J lost 6 bases.